This T cell receptor (beta chain) was found in a study of Ad26.COV2.S vaccination and SARS-CoV-2 variants. Looking at the study overall: As a participant in COV1001, the donor was in the Ad26.COV2.S trial arm. Whole-study findings and limits: The breadth of spike-specific CD8+ and CD4+ T cell responses after vaccination was reportedly substantial. Analytic work on TCR breadth and depth might have understated the full extent of total T cell responses.

As for treatment: some 20 received Ad26.COV2.S at low or high dose, single or two shots; 5 received placebo; per-sample allocation not given. Material that was analyzed had been drawn on day 63 after the first vaccine or placebo injection. The CDR3 covers 11 residues. Trimming removed 8 bases from V and 1 base from J, with 8 bases in between. In germline, CDR1 is SQVTM, CDR2 ANQGSEA. On this clone: Its matching antigen is unknown.

Profiling relied on immunoSEQ multiplex PCR, and the TCRdb table lists in-frame clones only, not all of them. The data contain approximately 350,000 clones, roughly four fifths of them singletons. This sequence was found in a person aged 18 to 65 who received the Ad26.COV2.S COVID-19 vaccine or a placebo. V usage is TRBV29-1 and J usage is TRBJ1-1; D ambiguous. Here the sequenced sample was peripheral blood, taken in a trial of Ad26.COV2.S vaccine versus placebo. The CDR3 DNA follows: TGCAGCACTTCCGAGAACACTGAAGCTTTCTTT. Its protein product is CSTSENTEAFF.